These T cell receptor beta chains were read from a single sample in a study of early T cells in non-severe SARS-CoV-2 infection. TCRdb itself ran the 5' RACE reads through MiXCR, one entry per CDR3 protein. Of 60,000 to 75,000 distinct CDR3 sequences listed, 3.5% to 6% are singletons. The input for sequencing was whole blood, taken at baseline. These TCRs come from an adult who was a healthcare worker with PCR-confirmed SARS-CoV-2 infection or an uninfected control (not recorded which). The donor label of this sample is uncertain. The CDR3 runs from the conserved cysteine through the conserved F or W. A D gene is named only where the DNA matches it firmly. Some rows mark clone size as missing; the rest say once, few, many or name a class of expanded clone.

D gene: -
V gene: TRBV10-3
J gene: TRBJ2-7
clone size: few
CDR3 DNA: TGTGCCATCAGTGAGGATGGAACCCACGAGCAGTACTTC
CDR3 protein: CAISEDGTHEQYF

D gene: -
V gene: TRBV30
J gene: TRBJ2-3
clone size: -
CDR3 DNA: TGTGCCTGGAGCCTCCAAACGGGCGATACGCAGTATTTT
CDR3 protein: CAWSLQTGDTQYF

D gene: -
V gene: TRBV20-1
J gene: TRBJ1-5
clone size: many
CDR3 DNA: TGCAGTGCGGGGTTCCCTGGGAATCAGCCCCAGCATTTT
CDR3 protein: CSAGFPGNQPQHF

D gene: -
V gene: TRBV3-1
J gene: TRBJ1-2
clone size: few
CDR3 DNA: TGTGCCAGCAGCCAAGTTAGGGTAGAGGGATCTGGCTACACCTTC
CDR3 protein: CASSQVRVEGSGYTF

D gene: -
V gene: TRBV11-2
J gene: TRBJ1-1
clone size: many
CDR3 DNA: TGTGCCAGCAGCTTAGACGTGAACACTGAAGCTTTCTTT
CDR3 protein: CASSLDVNTEAFF

D gene: -
V gene: TRBV28
J gene: TRBJ2-7
clone size: many
CDR3 DNA: TGTGCCAGCAGTGACCGGGACACCACCGACGAGCAGTACTTC
CDR3 protein: CASSDRDTTDEQYF

D gene: -
V gene: TRBV7-6
J gene: TRBJ1-1
clone size: many
CDR3 DNA: TGTGCCAGCAGCTTAGCGCGGGGAAACATGAACACTGAAGCTTTCTTT
CDR3 protein: CASSLARGNMNTEAFF

D gene: -
V gene: TRBV7-3
J gene: TRBJ2-5
clone size: many
CDR3 DNA: TGTGCCAGCAGCACTCGAGGGCCGGGAGAGACCCAGTACTTC
CDR3 protein: CASSTRGPGETQYF

D gene: -
V gene: TRBV7-2
J gene: TRBJ2-7
clone size: few
CDR3 DNA: TGTGCCAGCAGCTTAGATGCGGATTTCTACGAGCAGTACTTC
CDR3 protein: CASSLDADFYEQYF

D gene: -
V gene: TRBV5-5
J gene: TRBJ2-3
clone size: many
CDR3 DNA: TGTGCCAGCAGCTTGGACATAAAAGTAACAGATACGCAGTATTTT
CDR3 protein: CASSLDIKVTDTQYF

D gene: TRBD1
V gene: TRBV9
J gene: TRBJ2-3
clone size: -
CDR3 DNA: TGTGCCAGCAGCGTAGTTTCCGGGACAGGGTACACAGATACGCAGTATTTT
CDR3 protein: CASSVVSGTGYTDTQYF

D gene: -
V gene: TRBV28
J gene: TRBJ1-4
clone size: -
CDR3 DNA: TGTGTCAGCAGACCACGGGGGAGGGCAAATGAAAAACTGTTTTTT
CDR3 protein: CVSRPRGRANEKLFF

D gene: TRBD2
V gene: TRBV7-8
J gene: TRBJ2-5
clone size: many
CDR3 DNA: TGTGCCAGCAGCTTATTCGGGACTAGCCTAGGGGAGACCCAGTACTTC
CDR3 protein: CASSLFGTSLGETQYF

D gene: TRBD1
V gene: TRBV12-3/TRBV12-4
J gene: TRBJ1-2
clone size: many
CDR3 DNA: TGTGCCAGCAGGGCAGGGGGTGGCTACACCTTC
CDR3 protein: CASRAGGGYTF

D gene: -
V gene: TRBV6-6
J gene: TRBJ2-7
clone size: many
CDR3 DNA: TGTGCCAGCAGTTACTCGGCCAGCGACTACGAGCAGTACTTC
CDR3 protein: CASSYSASDYEQYF

D gene: -
V gene: TRBV10-3
J gene: TRBJ1-1
clone size: many
CDR3 DNA: TGTGCCATCAGTGAGTCGGATGATATCCATGAAGCTTTCTTT
CDR3 protein: CAISESDDIHEAFF

D gene: -
V gene: TRBV11-2
J gene: TRBJ2-7
clone size: -
CDR3 DNA: TGTGCCAGCAGCTTAGCCCCCGGCAGCCGCTACGAGCAGTACTTC
CDR3 protein: CASSLAPGSRYEQYF

D gene: -
V gene: TRBV7-9
J gene: TRBJ2-1
clone size: -
CDR3 DNA: TGTGCCAGCAGCTTCCTAGGCGGGGTGAACTACAATGAGCAGTTCTTC
CDR3 protein: CASSFLGGVNYNEQFF

D gene: -
V gene: TRBV7-2
J gene: TRBJ1-5
clone size: many
CDR3 DNA: TGTGCCAGCAGCCCAGAGGCAGGGAATCAGCCCCAGCATTTT
CDR3 protein: CASSPEAGNQPQHF

D gene: -
V gene: TRBV27
J gene: TRBJ2-7
clone size: -
CDR3 DNA: TGTGCCAGCAGTTTTCTCGGTCCGAGCTACGAGCAGTACTTC
CDR3 protein: CASSFLGPSYEQYF

D gene: -
V gene: TRBV10-3
J gene: TRBJ2-1
clone size: -
CDR3 DNA: TGTGCCATCAGTGAGGGCAGGGAGGATGAGCAGTTCTTC
CDR3 protein: CAISEGREDEQFF

D gene: TRBD1
V gene: TRBV29-1
J gene: TRBJ1-2
clone size: many
CDR3 DNA: TGCAGTGGACAGGGTAACTATGGCTACACCTTC
CDR3 protein: CSGQGNYGYTF

D gene: TRBD1
V gene: TRBV15
J gene: TRBJ2-7
clone size: many
CDR3 DNA: TGTGCCACCAGCAGAGGGGACAGGGGGCAACGCTACGAGCAGTACTTC
CDR3 protein: CATSRGDRGQRYEQYF

D gene: -
V gene: TRBV12-3/TRBV12-4
J gene: TRBJ1-2
clone size: many
CDR3 DNA: TGTGCCAGCAGCCCCCGGACCCTCTATGGCTACACCTTC
CDR3 protein: CASSPRTLYGYTF

D gene: -
V gene: TRBV5-1
J gene: TRBJ2-1
clone size: -
CDR3 DNA: TGCGCCAGCAGCGTACGCCAGACCACATCCTACAATGAGCAGTTCTTC
CDR3 protein: CASSVRQTTSYNEQFF

D gene: -
V gene: TRBV28
J gene: TRBJ2-7
clone size: many
CDR3 DNA: TGTGCCACCGGAGGGTACGAGCAGTACTTC
CDR3 protein: CATGGYEQYF

D gene: TRBD2
V gene: TRBV11-3
J gene: TRBJ2-3
clone size: few
CDR3 DNA: TGTGCCAGCAGCTCTGAGGGGACTAAGGATACAGATACGCAGTATTTT
CDR3 protein: CASSSEGTKDTDTQYF

D gene: -
V gene: TRBV7-3
J gene: TRBJ2-5
clone size: many
CDR3 DNA: TGTGCCAGCAGCCCCTCCGGGACACAAGGGGTGGAGACCCAGTACTTC
CDR3 protein: CASSPSGTQGVETQYF

D gene: -
V gene: TRBV5-4
J gene: TRBJ2-3
clone size: few
CDR3 DNA: TGTGCCAGCAGCTTGGCCAGTCGGATAGATACGCAGTATTTT
CDR3 protein: CASSLASRIDTQYF

D gene: -
V gene: TRBV27
J gene: TRBJ2-7
clone size: many
CDR3 DNA: TGTGCCAGCTCGGGACCGCACCCGGGGGAGCAGTACTTC
CDR3 protein: CASSGPHPGEQYF

D gene: -
V gene: TRBV7-8
J gene: TRBJ2-1
clone size: few
CDR3 DNA: TGTGCCAGCAGGCCCGCGGCGAGCTCCTACAATGAGCAGTTCTTC
CDR3 protein: CASRPAASSYNEQFF

D gene: TRBD1
V gene: TRBV2
J gene: TRBJ2-3
clone size: many
CDR3 DNA: TGTGCCAGCAGTGAACAGGGGGTGGGCACAGATACGCAGTATTTT
CDR3 protein: CASSEQGVGTDTQYF

D gene: -
V gene: TRBV27
J gene: TRBJ1-6
clone size: -
CDR3 DNA: TGTGCCAGCAGACTATATAATTCACCCCTCCACTTT
CDR3 protein: CASRLYNSPLHF

D gene: TRBD1
V gene: TRBV15
J gene: TRBJ1-6
clone size: many
CDR3 DNA: TGTGCCACCAGCAGAGGAGACAGGGACTATAATTCACCCCTCCACTTT
CDR3 protein: CATSRGDRDYNSPLHF

D gene: -
V gene: TRBV25-1
J gene: TRBJ2-6
clone size: few
CDR3 DNA: TGTGCCAGCAGTGAATGGGGGGATGGGGCCAACGTCCTGACTTTC
CDR3 protein: CASSEWGDGANVLTF

D gene: -
V gene: TRBV5-1
J gene: TRBJ2-6
clone size: -
CDR3 DNA: TGCGCCAGCACCATGACCCCAGGGTCCGGGGCCAACGTCCTGACTTTC
CDR3 protein: CASTMTPGSGANVLTF

D gene: TRBD1
V gene: TRBV24-1
J gene: TRBJ2-7
clone size: many
CDR3 DNA: TGTGCCACCAGTGGATGGACAGGGCAACCGGGTGAGCAGTACTTC
CDR3 protein: CATSGWTGQPGEQYF

D gene: TRBD1
V gene: TRBV7-9
J gene: TRBJ1-3
clone size: few
CDR3 DNA: TGTGCCAGCAGCCCGGGACAGCCGGACGGAAACACCATATATTTT
CDR3 protein: CASSPGQPDGNTIYF

D gene: TRBD2
V gene: TRBV6-6
J gene: TRBJ2-3
clone size: few
CDR3 DNA: TGTGCCAGCAGTTCCCCTCTAGCGGGGGACACAGATACGCAGTATTTT
CDR3 protein: CASSSPLAGDTDTQYF

D gene: TRBD2
V gene: TRBV7-3
J gene: TRBJ2-1
clone size: few
CDR3 DNA: TGTGCCAGCAGCTTATGGGATAGCGGGGGCCTCTCCTACAATGAGCAGTTCTTC
CDR3 protein: CASSLWDSGGLSYNEQFF

D gene: -
V gene: TRBV19
J gene: TRBJ1-5
clone size: -
CDR3 DNA: TGTGCCAGTAGTATCCAGGGAGGCAATCAGCCCCAGCATTTT
CDR3 protein: CASSIQGGNQPQHF

D gene: -
V gene: TRBV28
J gene: TRBJ1-2
clone size: few
CDR3 DNA: TGTGCCAGCACTACCCGAGCGCTCAACTATGGCTACACCTTC
CDR3 protein: CASTTRALNYGYTF

D gene: -
V gene: TRBV6-2/TRBV6-3
J gene: TRBJ2-7
clone size: -
CDR3 DNA: TGTGCCAGCAGCCCAGGGGACGAGCAGTACTTC
CDR3 protein: CASSPGDEQYF

D gene: -
V gene: TRBV11-2
J gene: TRBJ2-5
clone size: -
CDR3 DNA: TGTGCCAGCAGCCCCCAACAGGGCCGGGGGGAGACCCAGTACTTC
CDR3 protein: CASSPQQGRGETQYF

D gene: -
V gene: TRBV5-4
J gene: TRBJ1-4
clone size: many
CDR3 DNA: TGTGCCAGCAGAGCCGGGACGTCGGATAATGAAAAACTGTTTTTT
CDR3 protein: CASRAGTSDNEKLFF

D gene: TRBD2
V gene: TRBV12-5
J gene: TRBJ2-1
clone size: few
CDR3 DNA: TGTGCTAGTGGTCCTAGCGGGGGGGCCTGGAATGAGCAGTTCTTC
CDR3 protein: CASGPSGGAWNEQFF

D gene: TRBD2
V gene: TRBV5-4
J gene: TRBJ2-7
clone size: -
CDR3 DNA: TGTGCCAGCAGCTTGCTGGGGACTACCTACGAGCAGTACTTC
CDR3 protein: CASSLLGTTYEQYF

D gene: TRBD2
V gene: TRBV7-6
J gene: TRBJ2-1
clone size: many
CDR3 DNA: TGTGCCAGCAGCCCCACAGCGGGGGGCCATGAGCAGTTCTTC
CDR3 protein: CASSPTAGGHEQFF

D gene: -
V gene: TRBV20-1
J gene: TRBJ2-7
clone size: few
CDR3 DNA: TGCAGTGCTAGTCTTCAGCAACCACGGGGGCAGTACTTC
CDR3 protein: CSASLQQPRGQYF

D gene: -
V gene: TRBV10-1
J gene: TRBJ2-3
clone size: few
CDR3 DNA: TGCGCCAGCAGTGATCCGGACCGGAATACGCAGTATTTT
CDR3 protein: CASSDPDRNTQYF

D gene: -
V gene: TRBV7-2
J gene: TRBJ2-1
clone size: many
CDR3 DNA: TGTGCCAGCAGCTTACACGGGGGCTCCTACAATGAGCAGTTCTTC
CDR3 protein: CASSLHGGSYNEQFF

D gene: -
V gene: TRBV2
J gene: TRBJ2-1
clone size: few
CDR3 DNA: TGTGCCAGCAGTGATGCGCGGGCACCATACAATGAGCAGTTCTTC
CDR3 protein: CASSDARAPYNEQFF

D gene: TRBD1
V gene: TRBV12-3/TRBV12-4
J gene: TRBJ2-7
clone size: few
CDR3 DNA: TGTGCCAGCAGTCTGGGACAGGGCGACTACGAGCAGTACTTC
CDR3 protein: CASSLGQGDYEQYF

D gene: -
V gene: TRBV15
J gene: TRBJ2-1
clone size: -
CDR3 DNA: TGTGCCACCAGCAGAGCTGCAGGGTTCCCCTCCCAGTACAATGAGCAGTTCTTC
CDR3 protein: CATSRAAGFPSQYNEQFF

D gene: -
V gene: TRBV12-3/TRBV12-4
J gene: TRBJ1-5
clone size: -
CDR3 DNA: TGTGCCAGCAGTTTAGACGCTGTTCAGCCCCAGCATTTT
CDR3 protein: CASSLDAVQPQHF

D gene: TRBD1
V gene: TRBV7-9
J gene: TRBJ1-1
clone size: few
CDR3 DNA: TGTGCCAGCAGCAAACACTTCCAGGGGGCGAACACTGAAGCTTTCTTT
CDR3 protein: CASSKHFQGANTEAFF

D gene: -
V gene: TRBV25-1
J gene: TRBJ1-2
clone size: few
CDR3 DNA: TGTGCCAGCAGTGAATCCGGGGGAACTGATGGCTACACCTTC
CDR3 protein: CASSESGGTDGYTF

D gene: TRBD1
V gene: TRBV5-4
J gene: TRBJ2-3
clone size: many
CDR3 DNA: TGTGCCAGCTTCTCCAGGGACAGGCCGAACACAGATACGCAGTATTTT
CDR3 protein: CASFSRDRPNTDTQYF

D gene: TRBD1
V gene: TRBV19
J gene: TRBJ2-5
clone size: few
CDR3 DNA: TGTGCCAGTAGTACCGACAGGGGGATACAAGAGACCCAGTACTTC
CDR3 protein: CASSTDRGIQETQYF

D gene: -
V gene: TRBV6-1
J gene: TRBJ2-7
clone size: -
CDR3 DNA: TGTGCCAGCAGTGAGGCAGCAGGAACCTCCCCCTACGAGCAGTACTTC
CDR3 protein: CASSEAAGTSPYEQYF